This T cell receptor (beta chain) comes out of a study of spatial heterogeneity in lung cancer. Overall study context: Beta-chain sequences were consistently detected more often than alpha-chain sequences. More than 9.5 raw reads, on average, carried each unique TCR and UMI combination.

Concerning this clonotype itself: Its target is not known.

The CDR3 has 19 amino acids. Germline lookup yields CDR1 MNHNY and CDR2 SVGAGI (reference sequence). The ends lost 0 bases at V and 3 bases at J; junction bases unmatched: 16. Time point denoted: sample taken at primary tumor resection. Without sorting, whole RNA was sequenced from tumor, nontumor lung or frozen PBMC. TCR cDNA molecules were tagged individually, and each one carried a unique molecular identifier. MiXCR, run by TCRdb on the 5' RACE reads, gives a single entry per CDR3 protein. The table lists about 10,000 distinct CDR3 sequences, approximately 5% of them singletons. The study, taken as a whole, reports: Follow-up blood showed ubiquitous expanded tumor TCRs less than blood at resection did.

This TCR derives from a male donor with early-stage non-small cell lung cancer. The genes are TRBV6-6 and TRBJ1-1; 7 positions agree with TRBD1. The sample consisted of PBMCs, taken at surgery. CDR3 in DNA: TGTGCCAGCAGTTACTCGAGTTACCCCCTAACAGGGGAGGACACTGAAGCTTTCTTT. Residues: CASSYSSYPLTGEDTEAFF.